A selection of T cell receptor beta chains follows, all from one sample in a study of cytomegalovirus exposure and HLA in healthy donors. This table comes from immunoSEQ multiplex PCR, and its TCRdb copy is limited to in-frame clones, with some not included. The sample includes under 250,000 clones, around 77% of them seen just once. Sequenced sample: PBMCs. Receptors were obtained from a woman in her twenties or thirties in good health and CMV-seronegative. Both conserved end residues are part of each CDR3. The order of the fields is J gene, V gene, D gene, clone size, CDR3 protein, CDR3 DNA. A D gene is named only where the DNA matches it firmly. Some rows mark clone size as missing; the rest say once, few, many or name a class of expanded clone.

TRBJ2-2	TRBV5-5	NA	NA	CASSSWDGGDGELFF	TGTGCCAGCAGCAGTTGGGACGGAGGGGACGGGGAGCTGTTTTTT
TRBJ1-5	TRBV7-9	TRBD1	few	CASSYGQGGNQPQHF	TGTGCCAGCAGCTACGGACAGGGTGGCAATCAGCCCCAGCATTTT
TRBJ2-5	TRBV11-3	TRBD2	NA	CASSHNREAETQYF	TGTGCCAGCAGCCATAATCGGGAGGCAGAGACCCAGTACTTC
TRBJ2-1	TRBV10-2	NA	NA	CASSGISRLLLHNEQFF	TGCGCCAGCAGTGGAATTTCGCGCCTTCTGCTCCACAATGAGCAGTTCTTC
TRBJ1-2	TRBV5-5	TRBD1	few	CASSAGTVGYTF	TGTGCCAGCAGCGCGGGGACAGTTGGCTACACCTTC
TRBJ1-1	TRBV6-5	NA	NA	CASSWADPVRAEAFF	TGTGCCAGCAGTTGGGCAGATCCTGTCAGGGCTGAAGCTTTCTTT
TRBJ2-5	TRBV6-5	NA	NA	CASSYSGRRETQYF	TGTGCCAGCAGTTACTCGGGGAGAAGGGAGACCCAGTACTTC
TRBJ1-1	TRBV7-9	NA	few	CASSPRVNTEAFF	TGTGCCAGCAGCCCACGGGTGAACACTGAAGCTTTCTTT
TRBJ2-7	TRBV28	TRBD2	NA	CASSTTSGRMHEQYF	TGTGCCAGCAGTACCACTAGCGGGAGAATGCACGAGCAGTACTTC
TRBJ2-2	TRBV19	NA	NA	CASSRHIQGTGELFF	TGTGCCAGTAGTCGCCATATACAGGGCACCGGGGAGCTGTTTTTT
TRBJ1-1	TRBV6-5	NA	NA	CASTRHPYTEAFF	TGTGCCAGCACCCGACATCCCTACACTGAAGCTTTCTTT
TRBJ2-5	TRBV10-3	TRBD2	NA	CAISESGRIETQYF	TGTGCCATCAGTGAGAGCGGGAGAATAGAGACCCAGTACTTC
TRBJ2-5	TRBV4-1	TRBD1	NA	CASSNTGGGETQYF	TGCGCCAGCAGTAATACAGGGGGAGGTGAGACCCAGTACTTC
TRBJ1-2	TRBV7-2	TRBD1	NA	CASRRTGGSGNGYTF	TGTGCCAGCAGACGGACAGGAGGGAGTGGAAATGGCTACACCTTC
TRBJ2-3	TRBV5-6	TRBD2	NA	CASSLRLAGSTDTQYF	TGTGCCAGCAGCTTGAGACTAGCGGGGAGCACAGATACGCAGTATTTT
TRBJ2-7	TRBV5-6	NA	NA	CASSLSWRESYEQYF	TGTGCCAGCAGCTTATCTTGGAGGGAATCCTACGAGCAGTACTTC
TRBJ1-1	TRBV30	NA	NA	CAWRRSRGVGDTEAFF	TGTGCCTGGAGGCGATCCCGGGGGGTAGGTGACACTGAAGCTTTCTTT
TRBJ1-4	TRBV25-1	NA	NA	CASSRSPAGEKLFF	TGTGCCAGCAGCCGCAGCCCGGCAGGTGAAAAACTGTTTTTT
TRBJ2-1	TRBV25-1	NA	NA	CASSPAGPSYNEQLF	TGTGCCAGCAGTCCGGCGGGCCCTTCCTACAATGAGCAGCTCTTC
TRBJ2-7	TRBV11-3	TRBD2	NA	CASSPRGGSRDEQYF	TGTGCCAGCAGCCCGCGGGGCGGGAGCAGGGACGAGCAGTACTTC